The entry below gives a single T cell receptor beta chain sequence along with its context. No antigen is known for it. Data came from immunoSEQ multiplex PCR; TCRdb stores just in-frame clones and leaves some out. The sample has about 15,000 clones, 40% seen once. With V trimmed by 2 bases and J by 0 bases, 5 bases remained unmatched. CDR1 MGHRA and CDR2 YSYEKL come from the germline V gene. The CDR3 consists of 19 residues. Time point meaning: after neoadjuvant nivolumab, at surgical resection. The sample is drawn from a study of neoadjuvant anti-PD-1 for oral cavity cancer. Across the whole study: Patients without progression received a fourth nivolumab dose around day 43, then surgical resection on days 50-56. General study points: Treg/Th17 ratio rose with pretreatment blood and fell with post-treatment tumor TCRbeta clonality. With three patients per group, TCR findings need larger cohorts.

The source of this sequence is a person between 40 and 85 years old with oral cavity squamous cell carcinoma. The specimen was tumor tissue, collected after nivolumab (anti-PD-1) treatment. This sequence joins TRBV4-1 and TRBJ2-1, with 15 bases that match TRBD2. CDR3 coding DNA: TGCGCCAGCAGCCAACCGGGACTAGCGGGGGGCCTCTCCTACAATGAGCAGTTCTTC. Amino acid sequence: CASSQPGLAGGLSYNEQFF.